This T cell receptor (beta chain) was identified in a study of blood T cell repertoires in COVID-19. As for the study in general: The cDNA or gDNA used as material had been derived from T cells, B-cell-depleted T cells, or PBMCs.

Sequenced by immunoSEQ multiplex PCR; TCRdb stores in-frame clones only, minus some. The sample yields about 190,000 clones, roughly 84% seen once. The CDR3 runs to 12 residues. The V end lost 3 bases, the J end lost 8 bases, and 10 bases lay between the germline ends. CDR1 ENHRY and CDR2 SYGVKD come from the germline V gene. The TCR was taken from a woman of 80 years or more with active or convalescent COVID-19. This sequence joins TRBV10-3 and TRBJ1-2, with D uncertain. The specimen sequenced was peripheral blood. CDR3 in DNA: TGTGCCATCAGTGATTACAAACAGGGCTACACCTTC. It encodes CAISDYKQGYTF.